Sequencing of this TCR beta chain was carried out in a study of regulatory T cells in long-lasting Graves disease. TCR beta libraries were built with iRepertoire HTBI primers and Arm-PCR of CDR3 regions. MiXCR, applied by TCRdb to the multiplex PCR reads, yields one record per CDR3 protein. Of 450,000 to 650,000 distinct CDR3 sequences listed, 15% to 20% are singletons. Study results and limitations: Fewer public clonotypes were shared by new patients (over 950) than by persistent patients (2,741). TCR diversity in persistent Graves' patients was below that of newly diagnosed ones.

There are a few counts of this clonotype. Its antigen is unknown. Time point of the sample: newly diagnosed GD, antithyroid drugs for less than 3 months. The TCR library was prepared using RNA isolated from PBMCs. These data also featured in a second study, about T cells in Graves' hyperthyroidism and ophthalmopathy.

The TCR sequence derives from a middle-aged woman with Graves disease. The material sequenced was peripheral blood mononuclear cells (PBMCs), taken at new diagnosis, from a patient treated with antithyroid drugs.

The CDR3 DNA is TGTGCCAGCAGCTTCCCTGACCGAGGGAGTGGCTACACCTTC. Translation gives CASSFPDRGSGYTF. The chain combines TRBV7-9 with TRBJ1-2; no clear D gene. The CDR3 has 14 residues. Trimming pared 3 bases from V and 7 bases from J, leaving 15 bases between. Germline assignment: CDR1 SEHNR and CDR2 FQNEAQ (reference sequence).